Listed here are 27 T cell receptor beta chains from one sample, sequenced in a study. MiXCR, run by TCRdb on the RT-PCR reads, gives a single entry per CDR3 protein. Of 550,000 to 750,000 distinct CDR3 sequences listed, approximately 15% are singletons. Sequencing was carried out using memory CD4+ T cells from blood. The receptors were sampled from a female donor in good health, serving as a healthy control.

This chain uses TRBV9 with TRBJ1-3, with D unresolved. The CDR3 totals 14 residues. V dropped 3 bases and J dropped 0 bases, with 7 bases sitting between them. CDR1 SGDLS and CDR2 YYNGEE come from the germline V gene. The CDR3 is CASSGQPSGNTIYF. In DNA form, the CDR3 reads TGTGCCAGCAGCGGGCAGCCCTCTGGAAACACCATATATTTT.

This clonotype was observed at least ten times. The chain joins TRBV24-1 to TRBJ2-7, with TRBD1 matching 10 bases. Trimming removed 7 bases from V and 2 bases from J; junction bases left unmatched: 4. The length of the CDR3 is 14 residues. Germline CDR1 is KGHDR and CDR2 is SFDVKD. The DNA for the CDR3 is TGTGCCACCAGCGGGACAGGGGACCCCTACGAGCAGTACTTC. Its translation is CATSGTGDPYEQYF.

As for this clonotype: This may stem from a read error, because a much larger clone lies one nucleotide away. The V and J genes are TRBV10-3 and TRBJ2-7, with no clear D. Looked up from germline, CDR1 is ENHRY and CDR2 is SYGVKD. Trimming removed 6 bases at V and 5 bases at J, with 23 bases between. CDR3 length: 16 residues. The CDR3 reads CAISLTLRGFGDEQYF. Here the CDR3 DNA reads TGTGCCATCAGCCTTACCCTACGTGGGTTCGGAGACGAGCAGTACTTC.

V usage is TRBV7-2 and J usage is TRBJ2-1, with D unclear. CDR1 and CDR2 (germline): SGHTA, FQGNSA. The CDR3 spans 12 residues. Trimming shortened V by 6 bases and J by 7 bases, and 10 bases separated the two germline ends. Written as DNA, the CDR3 is TGTGCCAGCAGACTGATAATTAATGAGCAGTTCTTC. Translation: CASRLIINEQFF.

This clonotype was picked up a small number of times. The V gene is TRBV10-3, the J gene TRBJ2-7; 12 bases map to TRBD2. The CDR3 has 15 amino acids. V was pared by 3 bases and J by 7 bases, with 7 bases of the junction left unmatched. Germline CDR1 ENHRY, CDR2 SYGVKD. The CDR3 DNA is TGTGCCATCAGTGACCTGACTAGCGGGAGTCGGGAGCAGTACTTC. It is translated as CAISDLTSGSREQYF.

This chain's CDR3 is CASSLELVADTQYF. The CDR3 DNA follows: TGCGCCAGCAGCTTGGAGCTGGTTGCAGATACGCAGTATTTT. The gene calls are TRBV5-1 and TRBJ2-3; D remains unclear. The CDR3 is made up of 14 amino acids. Germline CDR1 and CDR2: SGHRS and YFSETQ. Trimming shortened V by 0 bases and J by 4 bases, and 9 bases separated the two germline ends.

The chain is built from TRBV19 and TRBJ2-1, with D perhaps TRBD2 (5 bases). Trimming removed 6 bases from V and 9 bases from J, with 24 bases in between. CDR1 and CDR2 (germline): LNHDA, SQIVND (reference sequence). There are 16 residues in the CDR3. CDR3 bases: TGTGCCAGTAGGGCCTGGGAGACCCGCAGAGACGGTGAGCAGTTCTTC. This sequence encodes CASRAWETRRDGEQFF.

This clonotype was recorded a few times. The gene calls are TRBV7-8 and TRBJ1-2; D might be TRBD1 (6 bases). The CDR3 is 15 amino acids. Between the trimmed V and J ends, which lost 0 bases and 4 bases, there was a span of 12 bases. Germline values: CDR1 SGHVS, CDR2 FQNEAQ. This CDR3 is CASSLALQGSYGYTF. In nucleotides, the CDR3 is TGTGCCAGCAGCTTAGCGCTACAGGGTTCCTATGGCTACACCTTC.

The chain has TRBV7-2 and TRBJ2-2; D might be TRBD2 (6 bases). The CDR3 is 13 residues long. Trimming removed 5 bases at V and 6 bases at J, with 10 bases between. Germline V gene data show CDR1 as SGHTA and CDR2 as FQGNSA. CDR3 region: CASSGGVSGELFF. CDR3 DNA: TGTGCCAGCAGCGGAGGGGTTTCCGGGGAGCTGTTTTTT.

This clonotype was found many times. This chain joins TRBV5-1 and TRBJ2-5, with D unresolved. Trimming took 0 bases from V and 10 from J, leaving 13 bases between them. CDR1 and CDR2 from the germline V gene are SGHRS and YFSETQ. This CDR3 has 13 amino acids. This chain's CDR3 is CASSLDSRRYQYF. CDR3 nucleotides: TGCGCCAGCAGCTTGGACTCGCGACGCTACCAGTACTTC.

This clonotype was found once. V gene TRBV7-3 combines with J gene TRBJ2-6; the D gene is possibly TRBD1 (5 bases). V lost 5 bases and J lost 1, with 12 bases in between. The length of the CDR3 is 16 residues. Germline V gene sequence: CDR1 SGHTA, CDR2 FQGTGA. CDR3 protein: CASSPMRQSGANVLTF. Written as DNA, the CDR3 is TGTGCCAGCAGCCCCATGAGACAGTCTGGGGCCAACGTCCTGACTTTC.

This clonotype was counted many times. The chain combines TRBV7-2 with TRBJ2-7; TRBD1 is a possible D gene (5 bases). Germline V gene lookup returns CDR1 SGHTA and CDR2 FQGNSA. The CDR3 is 14 residues long. Trimming left V 5 bases short and J 1 base short, with 12 bases between. DNA for the CDR3: TGTGCCAGCAGCACAGACAGTTTATCCTACGAGCAGTACTTC. It codes for CASSTDSLSYEQYF.

J is TRBJ1-2 and V is TRBV5-1; the match to TRBD1 covers 8 bases. The CDR3 is 12 amino acids. Germline CDR1 SGHRS, CDR2 YFSETQ. With V trimmed by 4 bases and J by 6 bases, 2 bases remained unmatched. CDR3 bases: TGCGCCAGCAGCGAGGACAGGGATGGCTACACCTTC. Its translation: CASSEDRDGYTF.

This chain connects TRBV7-3 to TRBJ2-1; weak D call: TRBD2 (6 bases). Germline CDR1 SGHTA, CDR2 FQGTGA. Deletions cut 3 bases from V and 6 bases from J, with 15 bases between. This CDR3 has 15 residues. The CDR3 is CASSLGTSHRNEQFF. For the CDR3, the DNA is TGTGCCAGCAGCTTGGGAACTAGCCACCGCAATGAGCAGTTCTTC.

The table lists this clonotype with many counts. The chain recombines TRBV20-1 with TRBJ2-5, with D perhaps TRBD1 (6 bases). Germline CDR1 DFQATT, CDR2 SNEGSKA (reference sequence). The ends were cut back, 1 base at V and 0 bases at J, with 9 bases in the middle. CDR3 size: 14 residues. The CDR3 here is CSARGQDHQETQYF. The CDR3 nucleotides are TGCAGTGCTAGAGGACAGGACCACCAAGAGACCCAGTACTTC.

The CDR3 protein is CASSQVTGGSGANVLTF. The CDR3 region has the DNA TGCGCCAGCAGCCAAGTCACAGGGGGATCTGGGGCCAACGTCCTGACTTTC. The genes are TRBV4-3 and TRBJ2-6; 8 bases align to TRBD1. Losses at the gene ends were 1 base for V and 1 base for J; bases not matched to a gene: 3. This CDR3 region has 17 residues. Germline V CDR1 and CDR2: LGHNA, YSLEER.

There are a few counts of this clonotype. This chain joins TRBV20-1 and TRBJ2-1; no clear D. V dropped 3 bases and J dropped 0 bases, with 9 bases sitting between them. Germline CDR1 DFQATT, CDR2 SNEGSKA (reference sequence). CDR3 length equals 14 residues. The CDR3 here is CSASEIVSYNEQFF. CDR3 in DNA: TGCAGTGCTAGTGAGATTGTCTCCTACAATGAGCAGTTCTTC.

The chain employs TRBV7-6 and TRBJ2-7; 10 bases align to TRBD2. The CDR3 contains 18 residues. Germline loops: CDR1 SGHVS, CDR2 FNYEAQ. V lost 2 bases to trimming and J lost 7 bases; unmatched junction nucleotides: 17. This chain's CDR3 is CASSLWDPSGSPGGEQYF. CDR3 sequence (DNA): TGTGCCAGCAGCTTATGGGACCCTAGCGGGAGTCCCGGTGGGGAGCAGTACTTC.

This clonotype was seen many times. The rearrangement joins TRBV27 to TRBJ1-2; tentative D call: TRBD1 (5 bases). The CDR3 runs to 18 residues. V lost 6 bases and J 6 bases, leaving 29 bases between the germline ends. The germline gives CDR1 MNHEY, CDR2 SMNVEV (reference sequence). As DNA, the CDR3 is TGTGCCAGCAGGCCCCTTCGAAGGGGATTGGGATCAGGGAATGGCTACACCTTC. This translates into CASRPLRRGLGSGNGYTF.

This chain connects TRBV18 to TRBJ2-5; D not resolved. Per the germline V gene, CDR1 is KGHSH and CDR2 is LQKENI. The CDR3 is 13 residues long. Trimming shortened V by 3 bases and J by 4 bases, and 9 bases separated the two germline ends. The CDR3 spells CASSPTWGETQYF. CDR3 sequence (DNA): TGTGCCAGCTCACCTACTTGGGGAGAGACCCAGTACTTC.

The V call is TRBV7-2, the J call TRBJ1-5, with TRBD1 matching 7 bases. Germline V gives CDR1 SGHTA, CDR2 FQGNSA. The CDR3 sequence is 16 residues long. Losses at the gene ends were 1 base for V and 4 bases for J; bases not matched to a gene: 7. CDR3 coding DNA: TGTGCCAGCAGCTTAGTGACAGGGCATGGAAATCAGCCCCAGCATTTT. Encoded protein: CASSLVTGHGNQPQHF.

This clonotype showed up many times. The chain recombines TRBV5-1 with TRBJ1-2; D not certain. V was shortened by 2 bases and J by 8 bases, with 13 bases between the two germline ends. The CDR3 has 13 residues. The germline gives CDR1 SGHRS, CDR2 YFSETQ. The DNA of the CDR3 is TGCGCCAGCAGCTTCAATGAAGGGAGAGGCTACACCTTC. It encodes CASSFNEGRGYTF.

This clonotype has ten or more counts. The germline gene is not matched at one end of the junction; a read error may be the cause. The chain employs TRBV5-6 and TRBJ2-7; D may be TRBD2 (6 bases). CDR1 SGHDT and CDR2 YYEEEE come from the germline V gene. The CDR3 loop spans 14 amino acids. The CDR3 spells CASRLVAESYEQYF. The CDR3 region has the DNA TGTGCCAGCAGATTGGTAGCGGAGTCCTACGAGCAGTACTTC.

The V gene is TRBV4-3, the J gene TRBJ1-1, with D tentatively TRBD1 (5 bases). The CDR3 sequence is 15 residues long. Trimming stripped 4 bases from V and 3 bases from J, with 15 bases between. Germline V CDR1 and CDR2: LGHNA, YSLEER. CDR3 residues: CASSLDRDGDTEAFF. The CDR3 bases are TGCGCCAGCAGCCTCGACCGGGACGGTGACACTGAAGCTTTCTTT.

This clonotype was seen many times. The chain links TRBV7-2 to TRBJ2-7, with D perhaps matching TRBD1 (5 bases). Trimming removed 3 bases at V and 0 bases at J, with 12 bases between. This CDR3 region has 15 residues. Germline V gene lookup returns CDR1 SGHTA and CDR2 FQGNSA. The CDR3, as DNA: TGTGCCAGCAGCTTTGACAGCACCAGCTCCTACGAGCAGTACTTC. Translated: CASSFDSTSSYEQYF.

V and J are TRBV6-2 or TRBV6-3 and TRBJ2-3; TRBD1 matches 8 bases. J was trimmed by 0 bases and V by 2 bases; bases with no gene match: 7. Germline-derived CDR1 and CDR2 are MNHEY and SVGEGT. This CDR3 has 17 amino acids. This chain's CDR3 is CASSYGDRQTSTDTQYF. The CDR3 bases are TGTGCCAGCAGTTACGGGGACAGGCAAACTAGCACAGATACGCAGTATTTT.

A few counts support this clonotype. The V gene is TRBV28, the J gene TRBJ1-3, with D unresolved. The CDR3 has 13 amino acids. The germline V gene has CDR1 MDHEN and CDR2 SYDVKM. The germline V and J ends were trimmed by 9 bases and 2 bases, with 11 bases remaining between them. The CDR3 here is CARILRAGNTIYF. The CDR3 region has the DNA TGTGCCAGGATATTAAGGGCTGGAAACACCATATATTTT.